The 20 T cell receptor beta chains given below trace back to one sample, sequenced in a study of blood T cells in healthy people across ages. PCR was performed a second time for roughly 6 to 12 cycles using a sample-barcoded 5' primer and a J-beta primer mix. TCRdb re-analysed the 5' RACE reads in MiXCR, keeping a single row per CDR3 protein. The repertoire holds around 870,000 distinct CDR3 sequences, with 29% as singletons. Sequencing was performed on blood. These receptors were obtained from an elderly woman in good health.

This chain joins TRBV7-6 and TRBJ2-5; 7 positions agree with TRBD1. The J call is doubtful: the DNA matches TRBJ2-7 better. The CDR3 spans 14 residues. CDR1 is SGHVS, CDR2 FNYEAQ, per germline. The CDR3 reads CASSSGTALFEQYF. In DNA, the CDR3 is TGTGCCAGCAGTTCCGGGACAGCCCTTTTCGAGCAGTACTTC.

This clonotype was detected a few times. V and J are TRBV7-9 and TRBJ1-1, with unresolved D. This CDR3 region has 15 residues. From germline, CDR1 is SEHNR and CDR2 FQNEAQ (reference sequence). V was shortened by 4 bases and J by 0 bases, with 12 bases between the two germline ends. The CDR3 protein is CASSSGLKLNTEAFF. CDR3 DNA: TGTGCCAGCAGCTCAGGATTGAAATTGAACACTGAAGCTTTCTTT.

The V gene is TRBV3-1, the J gene TRBJ2-1, with TRBD2 matching 10 bases. CDR1 and CDR2 (germline): LGHDT, YNNKEL (reference sequence). The CDR3 consists of 14 residues. The trim removed 6 bases at V and 9 bases at J, leaving 8 bases unmatched. This chain's CDR3 is CASRPLERGGEQFF. The CDR3 DNA reads TGTGCCAGCAGGCCCCTGGAGCGGGGGGGTGAGCAGTTCTTC.

The rearrangement uses TRBV18 and TRBJ2-3; D perhaps matches TRBD1 (6 bases). The V gene's germline CDR1 is KGHSH and CDR2 LQKENI. V was clipped by 5 bases and J by 2 bases, with 20 bases between them. The CDR3 runs to 17 residues. CDR3 nucleotides: TGTGCCAGCTCATCAATCCGGGACACCTTCTCCACAGATACGCAGTATTTT. Amino acids: CASSSIRDTFSTDTQYF.

The chain has TRBV3-1 and TRBJ2-7, with TRBD2 identical over 8 bases. This CDR3 has 15 amino acids. Germline loops: CDR1 LGHDT, CDR2 YNNKEL (reference sequence). V dropped 3 bases and J dropped 3; count of bases not matched to a gene: 7. The CDR3 loop is CASSHRGGSVYEQYF. DNA for the CDR3: TGTGCCAGCAGCCACCGCGGGGGGTCGGTCTACGAGCAGTACTTC.

The V call is TRBV7-2, the J call TRBJ2-7; 7 bases are a match to TRBD1. J lost 0 bases, V lost 4 bases, and 6 bases had no gene match. Germline V lookup: CDR1 SGHTA, CDR2 FQGNSA. The length of the CDR3 is 15 residues. CDR3 in amino acids: CASSWTGQSSYEQYF. CDR3 in DNA: TGTGCCAGCAGCTGGACAGGTCAAAGCTCCTACGAGCAGTACTTC.

CDR3 DNA sequence: TGTGCCAGCAGCCCGAGCTCCACAGGGGGACCGTCTTACACTGAAGCTTTCTTT. Its protein is CASSPSSTGGPSYTEAFF. The J gene is TRBJ1-1, the V gene TRBV3-1; TRBD1 aligns across 8 bases. The CDR3 totals 18 residues. Germline loops: CDR1 LGHDT, CDR2 YNNKEL (reference sequence). V gave up 4 bases and J gave up 3 bases; unmatched junction bases: 16.

This clonotype was detected a few times. With a much larger clone just one base away, this may be a read error. This chain links TRBV11-2 with TRBJ2-3, with a possible D match to TRBD1 (6 bases). CDR1 is SGHAT and CDR2 is FQNNGV in the germline V gene. The CDR3 length is 15 residues. CDR3 protein: CASSPLDRFTDAQYF. CDR3 coding DNA: TGTGCCAGCAGCCCCCTGGACAGATTTACAGATGCGCAGTATTTT.

This clonotype has ten or more counts. This sequence joins TRBV10-3 and TRBJ2-7; 7 bases are shared with TRBD1. This CDR3 has 17 amino acids. V lost 6 bases, J lost 2 bases, and 16 bases stayed unmatched. The germline V gene encodes CDR1 ENHRY and CDR2 SYGVKD. CDR3 residues: CAIRTGTDPSNAYEQYF. The CDR3 coding sequence is TGTGCCATCAGAACCGGGACAGACCCTTCTAATGCCTACGAGCAGTACTTC.

This clonotype was observed many times. The rearrangement links TRBV20-1 to TRBJ1-2; tentatively, D is TRBD1 (5 bases). The germline V gene has CDR1 DFQATT and CDR2 SNEGSKA (reference sequence). Trimming removed 3 bases at V and 8 bases at J, with 22 bases between. CDR3 size: 15 residues. The CDR3 DNA follows: TGCAGTGCTAGGGGGGGTGGCAGTCAATACGTCGGCTACACCTTC. Translation gives CSARGGGSQYVGYTF.

For this clonotype: A much larger clone sits a single nucleotide away, making a read error possible. The chain employs TRBV28 and TRBJ2-4; D is undetermined. The J call could be wrong; TRBJ2-7 is a better fit for the DNA end. CDR3 length: 15 residues. Germline CDR1 is MDHEN and CDR2 is SYDVKM. The CDR3 DNA is TGTGCCAGCAGGCCAGACGGGCATCCCACCTACGAGCAGTACTTC. It translates to CASRPDGHPTYEQYF.

V usage is TRBV20-1 and J usage is TRBJ2-1; 14 bases match TRBD2. V dropped 3 bases and J dropped 13; count of bases not matched to a gene: 11. The CDR3 totals 15 residues. CDR1 is DFQATT, CDR2 SNEGSKA, per germline (reference sequence). The CDR3 sequence is CSASPGTSGSDVQFF. CDR3 nucleotides: TGCAGTGCTAGTCCGGGGACTAGCGGGAGTGATGTACAGTTCTTC.

Only a few counts were recorded for this clonotype. The chain recombines TRBV7-8 with TRBJ2-2; D not certain. Trimming left V 5 bases short and J 4 bases short, with 11 bases between. Germline assignment: CDR1 SGHVS and CDR2 FQNEAQ. The CDR3 is 14 residues long. The CDR3 nucleotides read TGTGCCAGCAGCCCAGAGCCGGTCACCGGGGAGCTGTTTTTT. It translates to CASSPEPVTGELFF.

This clonotype was seen repeatedly, ten times or more. V is TRBV6-1 and J is TRBJ2-7; TRBD1 agrees at 10 bases. This CDR3 region has 15 residues. Germline V lookup: CDR1 MNHNS, CDR2 SASEGT. The V gene end was trimmed by 2 bases and the J gene end by 3 bases; junction bases not matched to a gene: 4. The CDR3 bases are TGTGCCAGCAGTGAAACCGGACAGGGGGACTACGAGCAGTACTTC. Translated: CASSETGQGDYEQYF.

This clonotype was counted ten times or more. The chain couples TRBV18 to TRBJ1-2; D gene unclear. Germline CDR1 reads KGHSH; CDR2 reads LQKENI. The germline V and J ends were trimmed by 3 bases and 4 bases, with 12 bases remaining between them. There are 14 residues in the CDR3. In DNA, the CDR3 is TGTGCCAGCTCACCGGATACGCGGGGCTATGGCTACACCTTC. Protein: CASSPDTRGYGYTF.

This clonotype was recorded at least ten times. The J gene is TRBJ1-2, the V gene TRBV12-3 or TRBV12-4; D not certain. CDR3 length: 14 amino acids. Trimming stripped 7 bases from V and 1 base from J, with 13 bases between. The CDR3 protein is CASTSMASNYGYTF. CDR3 sequence (DNA): TGTGCCAGCACCTCTATGGCCAGTAACTATGGCTACACCTTC.

This clonotype was observed a few times. The junction departs from the called germline gene at one end, perhaps through a read error. The chain joins TRBV5-1 to TRBJ2-1; TRBD2 matches at 7 bases. CDR1 is SGHRS and CDR2 is YFSETQ in the germline V gene. This CDR3 is built from 20 residues. DNA of the CDR3: TGCGCCAGCAGCCCTAGGACCGATGCCCTCTCTAGCGGCTCCTACAATGAGCGGTTCTTC. This translates into CASSPRTDALSSGSYNERFF. The full variable domain, with the rest looked up from reference TRBV5-1 and TRBJ2-1, is KAGVTQTPRYLIKTRGQQVTLSCSPISGHRSVSWYQQTPGQGLQFLFEYFSETQRNKGNFPGRFSGRQFSNSRSEMNVSTLELGDSALYLCASSPRTDALSSGSYNERFFGPGTRLTVL.

About this clonotype: A much larger clonotype is one base distant, so this may be a read error. V gene TRBV7-2 combines with J gene TRBJ2-1; D is possibly TRBD2 (6 bases). Germline assignment: CDR1 SGHTA and CDR2 FQGNSA. The CDR3 is 15 residues long. CDR3 DNA: TGTGCCAGCAGTGGGCGGGGAGCTTCCTACGATGAGCAGTTCTTC. Protein: CASSGRGASYDEQFF.

J is TRBJ2-5 and V is TRBV6-5; possible D gene TRBD2, 5 bases. The V end was cut by 5 bases, the J end by 4 bases, with 14 bases between. Germline CDR1 MNHEY, CDR2 SVGAGI. The CDR3 is 14 residues long. In nucleotides, the CDR3 is TGTGCCAGCAGTCAGGCCTTAGCGTCAGAGACCCAGTACTTC. Translated, it gives CASSQALASETQYF.

This clonotype has ten or more counts. J is TRBJ2-4 and V is TRBV10-3; weak D call: TRBD1 (7 bases). CDR3 length: 16 residues. The V end lost 0 bases, the J end lost 12 bases, and 21 bases lay between the germline ends. Germline-derived CDR1 and CDR2 are ENHRY and SYGVKD. CDR3 bases: TGTGCCATCAGTGAGTCGAGGGGGTCAGGGGGACTCGGTCAGTACTTC. Residues: CAISESRGSGGLGQYF.